These 4 T cell receptor beta chains share one sample of origin, sequenced in a study of shared clonotypes between healthy human individuals. The method was immunoSEQ multiplex PCR; TCRdb's version includes in-frame clones alone and lacks a portion of them. The sample lists roughly 2,000,000 clones, just under 95% occurring once. Cells designated naive CD8 were CD45RO-negative and were positively selected for CCR7, with terminally differentiated effector memory CD45RA+ cells excluded. The sample taken for sequencing was naive CD8+ T cells sorted from blood. The receptors stem from a man between 18 and 29 years old in good health.

The chain carries TRBV11-2 and TRBJ2-7; D unresolved. Germline loops: CDR1 SGHAT, CDR2 FQNNGV. The CDR3 totals 13 residues. V was pared by 5 bases and J by 4 bases, with 12 bases between. In DNA, the CDR3 is TGTGCCAGCAGCCCGAACGGCCCGTACGAGCAGTACTTC. Translation gives CASSPNGPYEQYF.

The gene calls are TRBV7-8 and TRBJ1-2; D unclear. CDR1 and CDR2 from the germline V gene are SGHVS and FQNEAQ. The V gene lost 5 bases and the J gene lost 6 bases, with 13 bases spanning the gap. This CDR3 comprises 13 residues. The CDR3 bases are TGTGCCAGCAGCCCCGGGTTGGGTGATGGCTACACCTTC. It is translated as CASSPGLGDGYTF.

This rearrangement joins TRBV13 to TRBJ2-4; 9 bases are a match to TRBD2. The CDR3 totals 14 residues. Germline-derived CDR1 and CDR2 are PRHDT and FYEKMQ (reference sequence). The trim removed 5 bases at V and 5 bases at J, leaving 4 bases unmatched. The CDR3 reads CASSLLAGENIQYF. CDR3 coding DNA: TGTGCCAGCAGCCTTTTAGCGGGAGAAAACATTCAGTACTTC.

The V call is TRBV5-1, the J call TRBJ2-2, with a possible D match to TRBD1 (5 bases). There are 18 residues in the CDR3. Germline V CDR1 and CDR2: SGHRS, YFSETQ. V was pared by 0 bases and J by 4 bases, with 19 bases between. The CDR3 coding sequence is TGCGCCAGCAGCTTGGAATATTATAGGACAAAAGGCACCGGGGAGCTGTTTTTT. As protein: CASSLEYYRTKGTGELFF.